Listed below are T cell receptor beta chains from one sample, sequenced in a study of ipilimumab plus nivolumab after autologous stem cell transplantation. Method: immunoSEQ multiplex PCR; TCRdb's copy keeps in-frame clones and lacks some. The profile covers 13,000 to 15,000 clones, with roughly 74% appearing a single time and more than 9% taken by the ten largest. Material: PBMCs, obtained in a trial of ipilimumab plus nivolumab as post-transplant consolidation. The origin of the receptors is a male donor with primary mediastinal lymphoma. The CDR3 runs from the conserved cysteine through the conserved F or W. Each record gives: CDR3 length, V gene, D gene, J gene, clone size, CDR3 protein, CDR3 DNA. The D gene is left open where the match is weak. Only part of the rows carry a size: once, few, many, or a class if the clone is expanded.

15	TRBV6-9	NA	TRBJ2-7	NA	CASSSYRDTSYEQYF	TGTGCCAGCAGCTCATACCGGGACACATCCTACGAGCAGTACTTC
12	TRBV18	NA	TRBJ2-7	NA	CASSLSSYEQYF	TGTGCCAGCTCACTTAGCTCCTACGAGCAGTACTTC
17	TRBV28	TRBD1	TRBJ2-7	NA	CASSGPRDRVNPYEQYF	TGTGCCAGCAGTGGACCCCGGGACAGGGTGAATCCCTACGAGCAGTACTTC
14	TRBV19	NA	TRBJ1-2	few	CASSRSRDKTGYTF	TGTGCCAGTAGTCGGTCCCGGGACAAGACTGGCTACACCTTC
16	TRBV9	NA	TRBJ2-7	NA	CASSPQGAGAAYEQYF	TGTGCCAGCAGCCCCCAAGGCGCCGGAGCGGCCTACGAGCAGTACTTC
15	TRBV10-1	NA	TRBJ1-1	NA	CASSERSLLNTEAFF	TGCGCCAGCAGTGAGAGGTCCCTTCTGAACACTGAAGCTTTCTTT
15	TRBV6-1	TRBD1	TRBJ1-1	NA	CASSEKSTGGRGAFF	TGTGCCAGCAGTGAAAAGTCTACAGGGGGCCGGGGCGCTTTCTTT
14	TRBV27	NA	TRBJ2-7	NA	CASSWLPMGGEQYF	TGTGCCAGCAGTTGGCTCCCCATGGGTGGGGAGCAGTACTTC
15	TRBV19	NA	TRBJ1-1	NA	CASSSSRGLNTEAFF	TGTGCCAGTAGCTCCTCCCGTGGATTGAACACTGAAGCTTTCTTT
11	TRBV9	NA	TRBJ1-2	NA	CASKGDNSCTF	TGTGCCAGCAAAGGGGACAACTCTTGCACCTTC
16	TRBV5-8	TRBD2	TRBJ2-2	NA	CASSLEVSGLNGELFF	TGTGCCAGCAGCTTGGAAGTTAGCGGGCTTAACGGGGAGCTGTTTTTT
14	TRBV7-3	TRBD1	TRBJ2-2	NA	CASSRTGPGGELFF	TGTGCCAGCAGCCGGACAGGGCCGGGCGGGGAGCTGTTTTTT
14	TRBV28	NA	TRBJ1-5	NA	CASTQDSFNQPQHF	TGTGCCAGCACCCAGGACAGCTTCAATCAGCCCCAGCATTTT
14	TRBV5-1	NA	TRBJ2-3	NA	CASSPEGYRSTQYF	TGCGCCAGCAGCCCCGAGGGGTACAGGTCTACGCAGTATTTT
10	TRBV2	NA	TRBJ2-1	NA	CASTLGSQFF	TGTGCCAGTACACTAGGGTCGCAGTTCTTC
16	TRBV4-1	NA	TRBJ1-4	few	CASSQDVGATNEKLFF	TGCGCCAGCAGCCAAGATGTAGGTGCGACTAATGAAAAACTGTTTTTT
13	TRBV28	NA	TRBJ1-5	NA	CASSLGGAQPQHF	TGTGCCAGCAGTTTGGGGGGGGCCCAGCCCCAGCATTTT